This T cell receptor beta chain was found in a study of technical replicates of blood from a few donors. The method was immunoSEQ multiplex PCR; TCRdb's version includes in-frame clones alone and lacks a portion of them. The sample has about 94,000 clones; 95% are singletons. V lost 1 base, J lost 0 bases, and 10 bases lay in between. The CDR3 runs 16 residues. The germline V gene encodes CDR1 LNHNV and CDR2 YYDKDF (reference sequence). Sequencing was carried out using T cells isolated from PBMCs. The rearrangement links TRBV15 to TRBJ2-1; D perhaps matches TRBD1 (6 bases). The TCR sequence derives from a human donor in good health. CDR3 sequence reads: CATSRGIQGSYNEQFF. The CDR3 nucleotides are TGTGCCACCAGCAGAGGAATACAGGGCTCCTACAATGAGCAGTTCTTC.